In this sample, the clone carrying this T cell receptor beta chain turned up a few times. Its antigen is as yet unknown. The V gene's germline CDR1 is ENHRY and CDR2 SYGVKD. This CDR3 comprises 13 residues. The trim removed 6 bases at V and 5 bases at J, leaving 3 bases unmatched. Production of TCR cDNA was by 5'RACE template switching, which also added a universal primer site and UMIs. TCRdb processed the 5' RACE reads anew with MiXCR; each CDR3 protein has one entry. The sample lists around 530,000 distinct CDR3 sequences, about 17% seen once, with 15% to 20% in the top ten. This entry belongs to a study of T cells after yellow fever vaccination. Looking at the study overall: Fractions low in cell number were prepared with SMART-Seq v4 Ultra Low Input. Overall study findings and caveats: Secondary responses were weaker yet peaked faster, day 5 versus 15. Contamination of FACS-sorted repertoires by abundant clonotypes from the bulk population could occur.

This receptor was obtained from a man between 18 and 29 years old who received the YFV17D yellow fever vaccine. The sample in question was PBMCs, obtained 5 days after the first yellow fever vaccination. J is TRBJ1-5 and V is TRBV10-3, with 8 bases aligning to TRBD1. The CDR3: CAISATGDQPQHF. CDR3 coding DNA: TGTGCCATCAGCGCGACAGGGGATCAGCCCCAGCATTTT.